These T cell receptor beta chains were read from a single sample in a study of cytomegalovirus exposure and HLA in healthy donors. Data came from immunoSEQ multiplex PCR; TCRdb stores just in-frame clones and leaves some out. The sample gives 150,000 or so clones, around 74% of which show up once; roughly 4.5% is in the top ten. The sequenced sample was PBMCs. These TCRs come from a man younger than 35 in good health and CMV-seropositive. The CDR3 runs from the conserved cysteine through the conserved F or W. A D gene is named only where the DNA matches it firmly. Expanded clones get a size class; other rows say once, few or many, or leave the size out.

D gene: NA; J gene: TRBJ2-5; V gene: TRBV5-1; clone size: NA; CDR3 DNA: TGCGCCAGCAGCCCGACCCTTGGGGGGCAAGAGACCCAGTACTTC; CDR3 protein: CASSPTLGGQETQYF
D gene: TRBD1; J gene: TRBJ2-7; V gene: TRBV4-1; clone size: NA; CDR3 DNA: TGCGCCAGCAGCACTCGGACAGGGGGGTACGAGCAGTACTTC; CDR3 protein: CASSTRTGGYEQYF
D gene: TRBD2; J gene: TRBJ2-3; V gene: TRBV29-1; clone size: NA; CDR3 DNA: TGCAGCGTTGAAGAAGGGAGGGGAGGAGATACGCAGTATTTT; CDR3 protein: CSVEEGRGGDTQYF
D gene: TRBD2; J gene: TRBJ2-5; V gene: TRBV9; clone size: few; CDR3 DNA: TGTGCCAGCAGCGCGGGAGGGACTCCTCAAGAGACCCAGTACTTC; CDR3 protein: CASSAGGTPQETQYF
D gene: TRBD1; J gene: TRBJ2-2; V gene: TRBV2; clone size: NA; CDR3 DNA: TGTGCCAGCAGCGGTACAGGCCAGGGGGTAAAGGGCCACACCGGGGAGCTGTTTTTT; CDR3 protein: CASSGTGQGVKGHTGELFF
D gene: TRBD2; J gene: TRBJ2-7; V gene: TRBV14; clone size: NA; CDR3 DNA: TGTGCCAGCACCCTCGGAGCGGGAGGAGGGTACGAGCAGTACTTC; CDR3 protein: CASTLGAGGGYEQYF
D gene: NA; J gene: TRBJ1-2; V gene: TRBV2; clone size: NA; CDR3 DNA: TGTGCCAGCAAGAGGGGGTCAGACTATGGCTACACCTTC; CDR3 protein: CASKRGSDYGYTF
D gene: NA; J gene: TRBJ1-5; V gene: TRBV6-1; clone size: NA; CDR3 DNA: TGTGCCAGCAGTGAACGACAGCAGGGTCAGCCCCAGCACTTT; CDR3 protein: CASSERQQGQPQHF
D gene: NA; J gene: TRBJ1-1; V gene: TRBV4-3; clone size: NA; CDR3 DNA: TGCGCCAGCAGCTACGGGACACCCACGAACACTGAAGCTTTCTTT; CDR3 protein: CASSYGTPTNTEAFF
D gene: TRBD1; J gene: TRBJ2-5; V gene: TRBV4-3; clone size: NA; CDR3 DNA: TGCGCCAGCAGCCCGGGACAGCAGGGAGAGACCCAGTACTTC; CDR3 protein: CASSPGQQGETQYF
D gene: NA; J gene: TRBJ1-1; V gene: TRBV11-2; clone size: NA; CDR3 DNA: TGTGCCAGCAGCCCCACCGGCCTGGGGGGGCGGACTGAAGCTTTCTTT; CDR3 protein: CASSPTGLGGRTEAFF
D gene: TRBD1; J gene: TRBJ2-7; V gene: TRBV19; clone size: NA; CDR3 DNA: TGTGCCAGTCAGAATACTCGGGACAGCCCCTACGAGCAGTACTTC; CDR3 protein: CASQNTRDSPYEQYF
D gene: NA; J gene: TRBJ1-5; V gene: TRBV28; clone size: NA; CDR3 DNA: TGTGCCAGCAGTTTTCTGGCCCGGGGCAATCAGCCCCAGCATTTT; CDR3 protein: CASSFLARGNQPQHF
D gene: NA; J gene: TRBJ1-2; V gene: TRBV2; clone size: NA; CDR3 DNA: TGTGCCAGCAGTAGATACTTCTCTGGCTACACCTTC; CDR3 protein: CASSRYFSGYTF
D gene: NA; J gene: TRBJ1-4; V gene: TRBV6-5; clone size: NA; CDR3 DNA: TGTGCCAGCAGTTACTCATGGCGGATTAATGAAAAACTGTTTTTT; CDR3 protein: CASSYSWRINEKLFF
D gene: TRBD2; J gene: TRBJ2-7; V gene: TRBV5-1; clone size: NA; CDR3 DNA: TGCGCCAGCAGCCCGGGACTAGCGGTCGCCTACGAGCAGTACTTC; CDR3 protein: CASSPGLAVAYEQYF
D gene: NA; J gene: TRBJ1-6; V gene: TRBV10-2; clone size: NA; CDR3 DNA: TGCGCCGCCACGCCGGGAACGAATTCACCCCTCCACTTT; CDR3 protein: CAATPGTNSPLHF
D gene: TRBD2; J gene: TRBJ2-1; V gene: TRBV5-4; clone size: once; CDR3 DNA: TGTGCCAGCAGCTCAAGCGGGAGGGCCCACAATGAGCAGTTCTTC; CDR3 protein: CASSSSGRAHNEQFF
D gene: TRBD1; J gene: TRBJ1-2; V gene: TRBV7-3; clone size: few; CDR3 DNA: TGTGCCAGCAGCTTAGGGACAGGCCTAAACTATGGCTACACCTTC; CDR3 protein: CASSLGTGLNYGYTF
D gene: NA; J gene: TRBJ2-5; V gene: TRBV5-1; clone size: NA; CDR3 DNA: TGCGCCAGCAGCGTCTTTCCAGGGCGAGAGACCCAGTACTTC; CDR3 protein: CASSVFPGRETQYF